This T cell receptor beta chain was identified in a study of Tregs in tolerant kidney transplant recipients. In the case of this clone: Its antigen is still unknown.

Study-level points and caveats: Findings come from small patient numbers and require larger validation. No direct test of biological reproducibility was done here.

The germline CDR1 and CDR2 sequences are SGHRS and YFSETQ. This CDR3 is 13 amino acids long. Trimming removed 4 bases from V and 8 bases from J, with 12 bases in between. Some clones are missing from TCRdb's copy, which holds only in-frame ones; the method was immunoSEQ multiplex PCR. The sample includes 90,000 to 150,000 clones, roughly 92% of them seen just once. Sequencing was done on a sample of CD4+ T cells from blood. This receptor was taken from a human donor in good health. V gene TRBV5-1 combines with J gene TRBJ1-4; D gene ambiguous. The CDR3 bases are TGCGCCAGCAGCGCGACTTCAGAGGAAAAACTGTTTTTT. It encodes CASSATSEEKLFF.